One and the same sample provided the 24 T cell receptor beta chains below, sequenced in a study of molecular identifiers for immune sequencing clone quantification. MiXCR was run by TCRdb on the PCR reads, yielding one entry per CDR3 protein. The sample records around 70,000 distinct CDR3 sequences, about 18% being singletons. Sequencing used naive CD8+ T cells from blood, with Jurkat cell RNA spiked in. As for subset: FACS-sorted CD8+CD4-CCR7+CD45RA+ naive T cells. The receptors were sampled from a human donor in good health. Some libraries in this study had Jurkat cell RNA spiked in.

This clonotype occurred many times. J is TRBJ1-5 and V is TRBV6-2 or TRBV6-3, with D possibly TRBD1 on 6 matching bases. V was cut by 5 bases and J by 3 bases, with 14 bases left in between. CDR1 is MNHEY and CDR2 is SVGEGT in the germline V gene. CDR3 length: 15 amino acids. CDR3 sequence: CASSTGTHYNQPQHF. The CDR3 nucleotides read TGTGCCAGCAGTACCGGGACACATTACAATCAGCCCCAGCATTTT.

This clonotype was recorded many times. The chain combines TRBV30 with TRBJ1-1; TRBD1 might be the D (6 bases). The germline V and J ends were trimmed by 4 bases and 5 bases, with 11 bases remaining between them. The length of the CDR3 is 12 residues. Germline CDR1 reads GTSNPN; CDR2 reads SVGIG (reference sequence). This CDR3 reads CAWTGVGTEAFF. The CDR3 nucleotides read TGTGCCTGGACAGGGGTAGGGACTGAAGCTTTCTTT. Drawing the rest from reference TRBV30 and TRBJ1-1, the complete variable domain is SQTIHQWPATLVQPVGSPLSLECTVEGTSNPNLYWYRQAAGRGLQLLFYSVGIGQISSEVPQNLSASRPQDRQFILSSKKLLLSDSGFYLCAWTGVGTEAFFGQGTRLTVV.

As regards this clonotype: A clone one base away is much larger, so this may be a read error. The V gene is TRBV6-5, the J gene TRBJ2-3; D gene ambiguous. Germline CDR1 is MNHEY and CDR2 is SVGAGI. Trimming removed 0 bases from V and 4 bases from J, with 17 bases in between. The CDR3 is 17 amino acids. The DNA for the CDR3 is TGTGCCAGCAGTTACTCAAACATAGAGGCGGCCCCAGATACGCAGTATTTT. The encoded protein is CASSYSNIEAAPDTQYF.

This clonotype was recorded at least ten times. The rearrangement links TRBV11-3 to TRBJ2-7; no clear D. Germline CDR1 reads SGHNT; CDR2 reads YENEEA. The V and J ends lost 4 bases and 2 bases respectively, with 12 bases between them. The CDR3 runs 14 residues. The CDR3 DNA reads as TGTGCCAGCAGCTCGACCGGCAGACCCTACGAGCAGTACTTC. Translation: CASSSTGRPYEQYF.

This clonotype has a count of ten or more. V and J are TRBV12-3 or TRBV12-4 and TRBJ2-1; possibly TRBD2 for D (5 bases). This CDR3 contains 15 residues. V lost 5 bases and J 2 bases, leaving 13 bases between the germline ends. The CDR3 here is CASSPRTGTYNEQFF. The DNA of the CDR3 is TGTGCCAGCAGTCCTAGGACGGGGACCTACAATGAGCAGTTCTTC.

This clonotype was detected ten times or more. The chain links TRBV18 to TRBJ1-5; no definite D call. V lost 2 bases and J lost 0, with 11 bases in between. This CDR3 comprises 16 residues. Germline CDR1 KGHSH, CDR2 LQKENI. The CDR3 reads CASSPVGSNSNQPQHF. As DNA, the CDR3 is TGTGCCAGCTCACCAGTTGGCAGTAATAGCAATCAGCCCCAGCATTTT.

Concerning this clonotype itself: The junction shows a germline mismatch at one end, possibly a read error. This chain links TRBV27 with TRBJ2-4, with D perhaps TRBD1 (6 bases). This CDR3 is 17 amino acids long. The V gene's germline CDR1 is MNHEY and CDR2 SMNVEV (reference sequence). For the CDR3, the DNA is TGTGCCAGCAGGACTATACGCAGGGGTTTAGCCAAAACCATTCAGTACTTC. The encoded protein is CASRTIRRGLAKTIQYF.

The table lists this clonotype with many counts. The chain combines TRBV4-2 with TRBJ2-1; TRBD2 matches at 12 bases. This CDR3 is 19 amino acids long. Germline trimming cut 4 bases from V and 4 bases from J; bases unmatched to any gene: 14. CDR1 and CDR2 (germline): LGHNA, YNFKEQ. The CDR3 is CASSPGTSGPTPFYNEQFF. DNA of the CDR3: TGTGCCAGCAGCCCCGGGACTAGCGGGCCCACCCCTTTTTACAATGAGCAGTTCTTC.

This clonotype was observed at least ten times. V is TRBV29-1 and J is TRBJ2-7, with D possibly matching TRBD2 (6 bases). Trimming stripped 3 bases from V and 0 bases from J, with 15 bases between. Germline CDR1 and CDR2: SQVTM and ANQGSEA. The CDR3 consists of 15 residues. The CDR3 DNA reads as TGCAGCGTTGAGGGGGGAGAAGAATTCTCCTACGAGCAGTACTTC. The encoded protein is CSVEGGEEFSYEQYF.

To note about this clonotype: At one boundary the junction diverges from the germline segment, which might be a read error. V gene TRBV27 combines with J gene TRBJ1-1; 7 bases agree with TRBD1. This CDR3 region has 14 residues. The V gene's germline CDR1 is MNHEY and CDR2 SMNVEV (reference sequence). The CDR3 nucleotides are TGTACCAGCAGTCACTGGACAGGTAACACTGAAGCTTTCTTT. Its protein is CTSSHWTGNTEAFF.

This clonotype was recorded many times. The CDR3: CASSPTRGQPQHF. CDR3 nucleotides: TGTGCCAGCAGCCCTACGAGGGGTCAGCCCCAGCATTTT. The rearrangement joins TRBV13 to TRBJ1-5, with D perhaps matching TRBD1 (5 bases). Deletions cut 5 bases from V and 6 bases from J, with 11 bases between. CDR3 length: 13 amino acids. Germline lookup yields CDR1 PRHDT and CDR2 FYEKMQ (reference sequence).

This clonotype came up many times. The chain couples TRBV12-3 or TRBV12-4 to TRBJ1-4; maybe TRBD1 (5 bases). CDR3 length equals 14 residues. V was cut by 3 bases and J by 0 bases, with 5 bases left in between. The DNA for the CDR3 is TGTGCCAGCAGTTTGACAGCAACTAATGAAAAACTGTTTTTT. This codes for CASSLTATNEKLFF.

This clonotype was counted ten times or more. The CDR3 region has the DNA TGTGCCAGCAGTTTGACCCCGGAGAGTACCCAGTACTTC. This translates into CASSLTPESTQYF. V and J are TRBV7-2 and TRBJ2-5; D is unresolved. The V end was cut by 6 bases, the J end by 8 bases, with 16 bases between. Germline CDR1 and CDR2: SGHTA and FQGNSA. This CDR3 region has 13 residues.

This clonotype has only a few counts. J is TRBJ1-3 and V is TRBV6-6; D possibly corresponds to TRBD1 (5 bases). Germline V gene data show CDR1 as MNHNY and CDR2 as SVGAGI (reference sequence). This CDR3 spans 16 amino acids. V gave up 0 bases and J gave up 0 bases, with 9 bases separating them. The CDR3 DNA sequence: TGTGCCAGCAGTTACTCGCAGGGCCCCTCTGGAAACACCATATATTTT. Encoded protein: CASSYSQGPSGNTIYF.

The rearrangement joins TRBV28 to TRBJ1-5; possibly TRBD1 for D (5 bases). This CDR3 region has 15 residues. V dropped 6 bases and J dropped 3 bases, with 15 bases sitting between them. Germline V lookup: CDR1 MDHEN, CDR2 SYDVKM. The CDR3 reads CASRPPVGLNQPQHF. CDR3 nucleotides: TGTGCCAGCAGACCTCCGGTGGGACTCAATCAGCCCCAGCATTTT. The full variable domain, completed using reference TRBV28 and TRBJ1-5, is DVKVTQSSRYLVKRTGEKVFLECVQDMDHENMFWYRQDPGLGLRLIYFSYDVKMKEKGDIPEGYSVSREKKERFSLILESASTNQTSMYLCASRPPVGLNQPQHFGDGTRLSIL.

This clonotype was seen repeatedly, ten times or more. The chain joins TRBV20-1 to TRBJ2-2; 13 positions agree with TRBD2. Trimming removed 6 bases from V and 4 bases from J; junction bases left unmatched: 14. The CDR3 totals 18 residues. In germline, CDR1 is DFQATT, CDR2 SNEGSKA (reference sequence). The CDR3 DNA sequence: TGCAGTGCATCGGACCGGACTAGCGGGAGTCTTGGCACCGGGGAGCTGTTTTTT. This gives the protein CSASDRTSGSLGTGELFF.

The chain uses TRBV24-1 and TRBJ1-2; no clear D gene. The CDR3 spans 13 residues. Germline loops: CDR1 KGHDR, CDR2 SFDVKD. V was pared by 0 bases and J by 8 bases, with 9 bases between. CDR3 sequence: CATSDLPGGGYTF. The CDR3 bases are TGTGCCACCAGTGATTTGCCGGGAGGAGGCTACACCTTC.

The sample holds many counts of this clonotype. The chain joins TRBV6-2 or TRBV6-3 to TRBJ1-1; 8 nucleotides match TRBD1. Trimming at V came to 0 bases and at J to 3 bases, leaving 6 bases not matched to a gene. This CDR3 has 16 amino acids. Germline CDR1 MNHEY, CDR2 SVGEGT. The CDR3, as DNA: TGTGCCAGCAGTTACTCGCAGGAGACAGGGGACACTGAAGCTTTCTTT. It specifies CASSYSQETGDTEAFF.

This clonotype occurred many times. V and J are TRBV12-3 or TRBV12-4 and TRBJ2-5; D remains ambiguous. The CDR3 totals 13 residues. V lost 5 bases and J 3 bases, leaving 10 bases between the germline ends. This CDR3 reads CASSPNEEETQYF. The CDR3 DNA sequence: TGTGCCAGCAGTCCCAATGAAGAAGAGACCCAGTACTTC.

This clonotype was seen at least ten times. This chain connects TRBV2 to TRBJ1-4; D possibly corresponds to TRBD1 (5 bases). Per germline, CDR1 SNHLY and CDR2 FYNNEI. The CDR3 contains 14 residues. V dropped 1 base and J dropped 10 bases, with 13 bases sitting between them. The CDR3 nucleotides read TGTGCCAGCAGTGAAGGGGGGGTTGCGCGAAAACTGTTTTTT. This codes for CASSEGGVARKLFF. The complete variable domain, with remaining parts taken from reference TRBV2 and TRBJ1-4, reads EPEVTQTPSHQVTQMGQEVILRCVPISNHLYFYWYRQILGQKVEFLVSFYNNEISEKSEIFDDQFSVERPDGSNFTLKIRSTKLEDSAMYFCASSEGGVARKLFFGSGTQLSVL.

Only a few counts were recorded for this clonotype. The chain recombines TRBV12-3 or TRBV12-4 with TRBJ1-2; 9 nucleotides line up with TRBD1. V shed 5 bases, J shed 4 bases, and the junction held 5 bases outside the gene matches. This CDR3 is built from 14 residues. The CDR3: CASSQKDRGYGYTF. DNA of the CDR3: TGTGCCAGCAGTCAGAAGGACAGGGGCTATGGCTACACCTTC.

On this clonotype: One end of the junction does not line up with germline, which may come from a read error. The chain combines TRBV11-2 with TRBJ2-7; D gene ambiguous. Germline CDR1 is SGHAT and CDR2 is FQNNGV. The CDR3 has 10 residues. CDR3: CASSSSEQYF. In DNA form, the CDR3 reads TGTGCCAGCAGCTCCTCCGAGCAGTACTTC.

In its sample, this clonotype was seen many times. The chain couples TRBV13 to TRBJ1-5; D is unresolved. The germline CDR1 and CDR2 sequences are PRHDT and FYEKMQ (reference sequence). CDR3 size: 14 residues. The V and J ends lost 4 bases and 4 bases respectively, with 11 bases between them. CDR3 residues: CASSSRTENQPQHF. CDR3 sequence (DNA): TGTGCCAGCAGCTCTAGGACGGAGAATCAGCCCCAGCATTTT.

In its sample, this clonotype was seen many times. This CDR3 is CASSLSGNYGYTF. CDR3 DNA sequence: TGTGCCAGCAGCTTATCCGGAAACTATGGCTACACCTTC. This sequence joins TRBV11-1 and TRBJ1-2; D call uncertain. This CDR3 region has 13 residues. V was pared by 2 bases and J by 2 bases, with 6 bases between. Germline lookup yields CDR1 SGHAT and CDR2 FQDESV (reference sequence).